This T cell receptor beta chain is drawn from a study of tumor-infiltrating lymphocytes in primary liver carcinoma. Study details: All patients, whether men or women, fell within 30 to 69 years of age. Sample yields of productive TCRbeta reads, ranging from roughly 3.5 to 7.13 million, were similar across tissue types.

Starting material of roughly 0.45 ug total RNA yielded TCR beta cDNA via a constant-region primer. It was through three nested multiplex PCR rounds of slightly modified ARM-PCR that TCR beta libraries arose. With TRBV1-TRBV30 forward primers and a C-beta reverse primer, the first two PCR rounds were run for 9 to 10 cycles each. Using its own MiXCR run on the multiplex PCR reads, TCRdb lists one record per CDR3 protein. The table has 330,000 or so distinct CDR3 sequences, roughly two thirds seen once. Comments on this clonotype: The antigen is undetermined. This could be a read error, since a much larger clone is one nucleotide away.

Blood RNA was derived from unsorted whole blood, and germline DNA was extracted too. Blood samples of four milliliters were drawn preoperatively. There are 14 residues in the CDR3. Germline V gene data show CDR1 as MRHNA and CDR2 as SNTAGT. Overall study findings and caveats: Because of bulk unsorted sampling, CD4+ and CD8+ repertoires were not subjected to comparison.

Input material: peripheral blood. The TCR was taken from a middle-aged man with primary liver carcinoma and hepatitis B virus infection. J is TRBJ2-3 and V is TRBV6-4; no clear D gene. The CDR3 sequence: CANSDSASTDTQYF. CDR3 sequence (DNA): TGTGCCAACAGTGACTCGGCTAGCACAGATACGCAGTATTTT.